Included here is one TCR beta chain sequence, with context. This entry belongs to a study of blood T cell repertoires in COVID-19. Study-wide context: PBMCs, B-cell-depleted T cells, or T cells were the source of the cDNA or gDNA that made up the material.

Per the study methods: Reference gene primers were amplified, and this amplification served to estimate nucleated cell counts. Only in-frame clones appear in the TCRdb table, and some are missing; sequencing was by immunoSEQ multiplex PCR. D and trimming were read from the DNA, whereas the V and J calls and clone size are those reported in that table. Seen here are 100,000 to 150,000 clones, about 80% observed once, and the top ten hold 3.8%. The germline V gene has CDR1 SQVTM and CDR2 ANQGSEA. J was trimmed by 3 bases and V by 3 bases; bases with no gene match: 3. CDR3 length: 13 amino acids. This TCR was sampled from a woman in her forties or fifties with acute or convalescent COVID-19. The chain carries TRBV29-1 and TRBJ2-3, with 7 bases identical to TRBD2. Sequenced input: peripheral blood. CDR3: CSVEVSGTDTQYF. The CDR3 region has the DNA TGCAGCGTTGAGGTTAGCGGGACAGATACGCAGTATTTT.